This TCR beta chain was sequenced for a study of shared T cell receptors in the human thymus. The germline gives CDR1 MDHEN, CDR2 SYDVKM. The V end was cut by 2 bases, the J end by 3 bases, with 15 bases between. The CDR3 is 16 amino acids. Sequenced by immunoSEQ multiplex PCR; TCRdb stores in-frame clones only, minus some. The sample shows about 380,000 clones, just under 95% of them seen only once. The origin of this receptor is a human donor. Sequenced: thymocytes. J is TRBJ2-3 and V is TRBV28; maybe TRBD1 (6 bases). The CDR3 DNA sequence: TGTGCCAGCAGTTTACCCCCCGACAGGAGGACAGATACGCAGTATTTT. Translated, it gives CASSLPPDRRTDTQYF.